This T cell receptor (beta chain) was obtained from a study of blood T cells in healthy people across ages. On the study more broadly: Capturing about one barcoded beta molecule per two T cells was achieved by template switching.

Through a sample-barcoded 5' primer and a J-beta primer mix, a second PCR was run for 7 to 11 cycles. MiXCR was run by TCRdb on the 5' RACE reads, yielding one entry per CDR3 protein. This sample has about 1.1 million distinct CDR3 sequences; approximately 38% occur once, and the top ten carry approximately 14%. Germline values: CDR1 LGHNA, CDR2 YNFKEQ. V shed 0 bases, J shed 6 bases, and the junction held 5 bases outside the gene matches. This CDR3 region has 16 residues. The specimen sequenced was blood. The receptor was derived from a man in his late teens or twenties in good health. The chain employs TRBV4-2 and TRBJ2-2, with 9 bases matching TRBD1. CDR3: CASSQDYRGHSGELFF. CDR3 sequence (DNA): TGTGCCAGCAGCCAAGATTACAGGGGGCATTCCGGGGAGCTGTTTTTT.